This T cell receptor beta chain was identified during a study of PD-1 blockade in classical Hodgkin lymphoma (dated by TCRdb to about 2020). With respect to the entire study: Nivolumab dosing was 3 mg/kg intravenously every 2 weeks, continuing until either disease progression or unacceptable toxicity. To define a peripheral blood immune signature of response to PD-1 blockade in classical Hodgkin lymphoma, the study combined TCR beta sequencing with CyTOF.

Results and caveats for the whole study, not just this receptor: Trial patients achieving complete response had baseline diversity similar to newly diagnosed patients, whereas partial responders and progressors had significantly lower diversity. The study was limited to a single clinical trial cohort, and causes of repertoire differences, possibly disease activity or prior therapy, remained undefined. By C4D1, a significant rise was seen in CD4+ TCR diversity but not in CD8+ TCR diversity (p=0.0027 vs p=0.16), and the rise was most apparent among complete responders (p=0.02). Lower diversity was seen in patients whose nivolumab began less than 1 year after ASCT, and these patients were left out of later analyses so that immune reconstitution would not confound the results. Newly diagnosed patients were reported to have lower baseline TCR diversity than healthy donors, and relapsed/refractory patients were reported to have lower baseline TCR diversity still.

The intended sense of this specimen's time point label: cycle 2 day 1 (C2D1) of nivolumab. Every trial patient had relapsed following autologous stem cell transplantation, and prior brentuximab vedotin exposure was what differed among cohorts A, B and C. The trial cohort was composed of roughly 60 patients with relapsed/refractory classical Hodgkin lymphoma, for whom complete response, partial response or progressive disease was recorded as best overall response. Single-agent nivolumab was administered to trial patients in the multi-cohort phase II CheckMate 205 trial. An independent review committee assessed best overall response by applying the 2007 International Working Group response criteria. Trial PBMCs were collected just before the start of nivolumab (C1D1) and during therapy at cycle 2 day 1 and cycle 4 day 1. Peripheral blood was collected in 8 mL Vacutainer Cell Preparation Tubes, from which PBMCs were isolated by centrifugation and then cryopreserved.

A word on this clone: What antigen it recognizes has not been identified. Base quality data are lacking; no much larger clone is found one base away.

There are 14 amino acids in the CDR3, from cysteine to phenylalanine inclusive. Here the CDR3 DNA is all that survives: 42 bases in frame from base 1. Trimming costs V 3 bases and J 1 base, and their ends lie 7 bases apart. Sequences SNHLY (CDR1) and FYNNEI (CDR2) are obtained from the germline V gene. Genomic DNA was extracted with the Qiagen DNeasy kit from unsorted PBMCs and from negatively selected CD4+ and CD8+ fractions. TCR beta CDR3 regions were amplified by immunoSEQ multiplex PCR using primers annealing to V and J segments. A synthetic immune receptor repertoire was used to minimize amplification bias, and any residual bias was removed computationally once sequencing was done. Regarding the original processing steps: Repertoire diversity was quantified as the Shannon entropy index using custom Python scripts. Unsorted, CD4+ and CD8+ repertoires were analyzed separately, except for combined analyses in which CD4+ and CD8+ sequences were merged in silico. A clone was considered expanded if an increase in frequency of at least 2-fold after treatment relative to C1D1 was found, and a pseudocount of 0.5 was applied to clones undetected at baseline. Singleton clones were defined as clones with 0 or 1 copy at C1D1, and non-singleton clones were defined as clones with 2 or more copies. Clones expanded in unsorted samples were assigned a CD4+, CD8+ or unknown annotation through matching of protein sequences in sorted samples from the same patient. Wilcoxon tests on paired samples were used to test changes in diversity from C1D1 to C4D1. Here the immuneACCESS table is served through TCRdb, limited to in-frame sequences with V and J called. Missing clones are a known gap in these copies; in checked studies unresolved V genes cover under half, and the rest lacks a known reason. Clonal size and the V and J genes are those of that table, whereas D and trimming came from the DNA. The sample yields about 150,000 clones; about 81% were counted once. The ten most abundant clones make up 9.2% of the sample.

The sequence is built from TRBV2 and TRBJ1-3; the D gene remains uncertain. Sequencing was performed on peripheral blood mononuclear cells (PBMCs), taken before the second cycle of nivolumab. This TCR was sampled from a human donor with classical Hodgkin lymphoma. The CDR3 region reads CASSDQGSGNTIYF. The nucleotide sequence reads TGTGCCAGCAGTGACCAAGGTTCTGGAAACACCATATATTTT.